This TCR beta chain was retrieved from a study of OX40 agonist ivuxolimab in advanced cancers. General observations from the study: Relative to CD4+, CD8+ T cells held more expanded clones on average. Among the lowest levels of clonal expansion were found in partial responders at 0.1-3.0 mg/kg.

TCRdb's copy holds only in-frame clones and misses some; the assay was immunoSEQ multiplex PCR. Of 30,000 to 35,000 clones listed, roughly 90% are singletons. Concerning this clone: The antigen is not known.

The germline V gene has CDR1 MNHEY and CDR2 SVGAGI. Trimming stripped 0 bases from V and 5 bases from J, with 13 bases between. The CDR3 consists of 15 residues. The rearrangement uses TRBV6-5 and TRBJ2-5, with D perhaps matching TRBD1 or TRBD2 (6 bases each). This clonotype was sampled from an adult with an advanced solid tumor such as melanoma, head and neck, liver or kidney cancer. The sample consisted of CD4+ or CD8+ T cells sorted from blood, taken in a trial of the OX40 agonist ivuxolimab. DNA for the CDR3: TGTGCCAGCAGTTACTCGTTCGGGGGCAGGGAGACCCAGTACTTC. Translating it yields CASSYSFGGRETQYF.